The T cell receptor beta chain described here comes from a study of CD8 T cells in Susac syndrome. This CDR3 spans 15 amino acids. V was clipped by 0 bases and J by 7 bases; unmatched bases: 6. CDR1 is SGDLS and CDR2 is YYNGEE in the germline V gene. Random-hexamer reverse transcription was applied to roughly 0.45 to 1 ug RNA. Using its own MiXCR run on the immunoSEQ multiplex PCR reads, TCRdb lists one record per CDR3 protein. The repertoire holds around 190,000 distinct CDR3 sequences, 85% to 95% seen once, with roughly 0.12% in the top ten. Note on this clonotype: The antigen is undetermined.

Through negative isolation, CD4+ and CD8+ T cells were obtained, while TEMRA cells were enriched using FACS. General study points: The CD4+ T cell repertoires in Susac syndrome were not clonally expanded.

This sequence originates from a human donor with Susac syndrome. The source material was CD4+ T cells from PBMCs. V usage is TRBV9 and J usage is TRBJ2-1; 8 nucleotides line up with TRBD2. The CDR3 region has the DNA TGTGCCAGCAGCGTAGCGGGGGGGCCAGAGAATGAGCAGTTCTTC. Its translation: CASSVAGGPENEQFF.